The 19 T cell receptor beta chains in this list originate from one sample, sequenced in a study of identical twins. MiXCR was run by TCRdb on the 5' RACE reads, yielding one entry per CDR3 protein. The top ten clones hold roughly 2% of a sample with 640,000 or so distinct CDR3 sequences, less than 7% of them seen once. Sequencing used naive T cells sorted from blood. These receptors were collected from a man between 18 and 35 years old in good health.

At least ten counts were recorded for this clonotype. The V call is TRBV12-3 or TRBV12-4, the J call TRBJ2-1; TRBD2 matches at 12 bases. The V and J ends lost 6 bases and 5 bases, in that order; junction bases with no gene match: 2. This CDR3 region has 14 residues. Here the CDR3 DNA reads TGTGCCAGCAGACCTAGCGGGAGGGACAATGAGCAGTTCTTC. This codes for CASRPSGRDNEQFF.

This clonotype was counted only a few times. V and J are TRBV5-1 and TRBJ1-2; no definite D call. V was clipped by 4 bases and J by 0 bases, with 16 bases between them. The CDR3 has 16 amino acids. CDR1 is SGHRS and CDR2 is YFSETQ in the germline V gene. The DNA for the CDR3 is TGCGCCAGCAGCCTGGGTGGGGAGATATCTAACTATGGCTACACCTTC. It yields the protein CASSLGGEISNYGYTF.

Ten or more counts support this clonotype. The CDR3 DNA reads TGTGCCAGCACCCCACCGGGGGCGAGAGCAGATACGCAGTATTTT. It encodes CASTPPGARADTQYF. The gene calls are TRBV12-3 or TRBV12-4 and TRBJ2-3; possibly TRBD1 or TRBD2 for D (6 bases each). Trimming removed 7 bases at V and 4 bases at J, with 18 bases between. CDR3 length: 15 amino acids.

The chain is built from TRBV5-1 and TRBJ2-3; perhaps TRBD2 as D (5 bases). The V and J ends lost 7 bases and 0 bases respectively, with 15 bases between them. This CDR3 is built from 15 residues. CDR1 is SGHRS and CDR2 is YFSETQ in the germline V gene. As DNA, the CDR3 is TGCGCCAGCGCCGGACTGGTGACTAGCACAGATACGCAGTATTTT. This gives the protein CASAGLVTSTDTQYF.

This rearrangement joins TRBV7-8 to TRBJ2-7, with 7 positions matching TRBD1. With V trimmed by 5 bases and J by 5 bases, 9 bases remained unmatched. Germline values: CDR1 SGHVS, CDR2 FQNEAQ. The CDR3 is made up of 14 amino acids. The CDR3, as DNA: TGTGCCAGCAGCGAAAAACAGGGGTCCCACGAGCAGTACGTC. Its translation: CASSEKQGSHEQYV.

This clonotype was observed many times. This chain joins TRBV12-3 or TRBV12-4 and TRBJ2-2, with a weak D call TRBD2 (7 bases). This CDR3 spans 16 amino acids. V lost 7 bases, J lost 5 bases, and 20 bases lay in between. The CDR3 DNA sequence: TGTGCCAGCACCTTGGGGGGGCGAGGAGTAACCGGGGAGCTGTTTTTT. This sequence encodes CASTLGGRGVTGELFF.

This clonotype was counted a few times. The rearrangement links TRBV19 to TRBJ2-1, with 7 bases aligning to TRBD2. The CDR3 is 15 residues long. CDR1 is LNHDA and CDR2 is SQIVND in the germline V gene (reference sequence). V shed 3 bases, J shed 7 bases, and the junction held 9 bases outside the gene matches. The CDR3 is CASSIQPSGPNEQFF. The CDR3 DNA follows: TGTGCCAGTAGTATTCAGCCTAGCGGCCCTAATGAGCAGTTCTTC. Supplemented by reference TRBV19 and TRBJ2-1, the full variable domain reads DGGITQSPKYLFRKEGQNVTLSCEQNLNHDAMYWYRQDPGQGLRLIYYSQIVNDFQKGDIAEGYSVSREKKESFPLTVTSAQKNPTAFYLCASSIQPSGPNEQFFGPGTRLTVL.

This clonotype was recorded many times. V usage is TRBV3-1 and J usage is TRBJ2-7; the D is unclear. The ends were cut back, 0 bases at V and 4 bases at J, with 10 bases in the middle. This CDR3 contains 14 residues. Germline CDR1 is LGHDT and CDR2 is YNNKEL (reference sequence). The CDR3 bases are TGTGCCAGCAGCCAAGATAATGGCGGTTACGAGCAGTACTTC. Residues: CASSQDNGGYEQYF.

This clonotype was observed at least ten times. V is TRBV12-3 or TRBV12-4 and J is TRBJ2-7, with 10 bases that match TRBD1. CDR3 length equals 14 residues. V was pared by 10 bases and J by 2 bases, with 8 bases of the junction left unmatched. CDR3 nucleotide sequence: TGTGCCACTACGCCGGGACAGGGGACCTACGAGCAGTACTTC. Translated: CATTPGQGTYEQYF.

Only a few counts were recorded for this clonotype. The chain employs TRBV7-9 and TRBJ2-1; no clear D. The CDR3 has 13 amino acids. Between the trimmed V and J ends, which lost 5 bases and 6 bases, there was a span of 11 bases. Germline loops: CDR1 SEHNR, CDR2 FQNEAQ (reference sequence). The CDR3 DNA reads as TGTGCCAGCAGCCTCCTTTTATCCAATGAGCAGTTCTTC. It specifies CASSLLLSNEQFF.

This clonotype has ten or more counts. The chain recombines TRBV25-1 with TRBJ2-7, with 7 bases aligning to TRBD1. In germline, CDR1 is MGHDK, CDR2 SYGVNS. This CDR3 spans 12 amino acids. J lost 3 bases, V lost 6 bases, and 2 bases had no gene match. In DNA form, the CDR3 reads TGTGCCAGCAGCGGGGACAGCTACGAGCAGTACGTC. Its translation is CASSGDSYEQYV.

This clonotype was observed a few times. The chain uses TRBV6-1 and TRBJ2-7, with D possibly being TRBD2 (6 bases). V was clipped by 9 bases and J by 6 bases, with 18 bases between them. CDR1 and CDR2 (germline): MNHNS, SASEGT. The CDR3 is 13 amino acids. The CDR3: CASSRDLEGEQYF. The CDR3 bases are TGTGCCAGTTCTAGAGATCTGGAGGGCGAGCAGTACTTC.

This clonotype was found many times. The rearrangement joins TRBV10-3 to TRBJ2-2, with D unclear. The germline CDR1 and CDR2 sequences are ENHRY and SYGVKD. Deletions cut 0 bases from V and 6 bases from J, with 5 bases between. The CDR3 runs to 13 residues. CDR3 nucleotides: TGTGCCATCAGTGAGTCCTTTTCCGGGGAGCTGTTTTTT. It is translated as CAISESFSGELFF.

This clonotype was seen a few times. The rearrangement joins TRBV5-6 to TRBJ1-1; 9 bases map to TRBD1. Unmatched junction bases numbered 14, after V lost 4 bases and J lost 4 bases. Per the germline V gene, CDR1 is SGHDT and CDR2 is YYEEEE. The CDR3 has 17 amino acids. As DNA, the CDR3 is TGTGCCAGCAGCCAGCACGGCAGCACAGGGGGCGCCACTGAAGCTTTCTTT. Its translation is CASSQHGSTGGATEAFF.

J is TRBJ1-3 and V is TRBV5-6, with 9 bases that match TRBD1. The germline V gene has CDR1 SGHDT and CDR2 YYEEEE. The CDR3 has 17 residues. The junction had 9 bases not matched to a gene; V was cut back by 1 base and J by 4 bases. CDR3 protein: CASSLSLGQGKGNTIYF. The CDR3 DNA follows: TGTGCCAGCAGCTTGTCATTAGGACAGGGGAAAGGAAACACCATATATTTT.

This clonotype was found many times. This sequence joins TRBV25-1 and TRBJ1-5; D is unclear. V was pared by 1 base and J by 3 bases, with 10 bases between. Germline CDR1 reads MGHDK; CDR2 reads SYGVNS. The CDR3 is made up of 15 amino acids. The CDR3 DNA follows: TGTGCCAGCAGTGAATCAGGCAGGATCAATCAGCCCCAGCATTTT. This sequence encodes CASSESGRINQPQHF.

Ten or more counts support this clonotype. The chain employs TRBV7-2 and TRBJ2-7; D not resolved. The germline gives CDR1 SGHTA, CDR2 FQGNSA. Deletions cut 4 bases from V and 0 bases from J, with 13 bases between. The CDR3 has 15 amino acids. The CDR3 reads CASSSRTESSYEQYF. CDR3 coding DNA: TGTGCCAGCAGCTCTCGGACGGAGAGCTCCTACGAGCAGTACTTC.

This clonotype was counted between two and nine times. This chain joins TRBV2 and TRBJ2-3; D unclear. Germline values: CDR1 SNHLY, CDR2 FYNNEI. This CDR3 is built from 13 residues. V shed 7 bases and J shed 6 bases, with 14 bases lying between them. CDR3 residues: CASISLRSDTQYF. The DNA of the CDR3 is TGTGCCAGCATTAGCCTGAGGTCGGATACGCAGTATTTT.

This clonotype has at least ten counts. This chain uses TRBV7-2 with TRBJ2-3; D possibly uses TRBD1 or TRBD2 (6 bases each). From germline, CDR1 is SGHTA and CDR2 FQGNSA. The germline V and J ends were trimmed by 5 bases and 5 bases, with 17 bases remaining between them. The CDR3 is 15 amino acids. CDR3 bases: TGTGCCAGCAGCCGGCAGGGGTGGCGGGAAGATACGCAGTATTTT. Encoded protein: CASSRQGWREDTQYF.